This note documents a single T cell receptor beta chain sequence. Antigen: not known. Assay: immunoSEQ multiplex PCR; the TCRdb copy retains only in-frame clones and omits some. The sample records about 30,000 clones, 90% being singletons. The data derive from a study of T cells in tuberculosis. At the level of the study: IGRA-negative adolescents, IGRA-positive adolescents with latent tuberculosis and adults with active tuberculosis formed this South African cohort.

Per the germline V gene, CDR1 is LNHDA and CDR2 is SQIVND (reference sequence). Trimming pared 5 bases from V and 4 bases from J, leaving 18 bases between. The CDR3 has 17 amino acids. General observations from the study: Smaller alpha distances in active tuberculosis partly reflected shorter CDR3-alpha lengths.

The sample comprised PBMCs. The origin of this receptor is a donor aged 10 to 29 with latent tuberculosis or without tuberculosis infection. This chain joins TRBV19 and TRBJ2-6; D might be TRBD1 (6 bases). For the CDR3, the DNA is TGTGCCAGTAGTGCGGCAGGGGCAGGGTACGGGGCCAACGTCCTGACTTTC. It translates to CASSAAGAGYGANVLTF.